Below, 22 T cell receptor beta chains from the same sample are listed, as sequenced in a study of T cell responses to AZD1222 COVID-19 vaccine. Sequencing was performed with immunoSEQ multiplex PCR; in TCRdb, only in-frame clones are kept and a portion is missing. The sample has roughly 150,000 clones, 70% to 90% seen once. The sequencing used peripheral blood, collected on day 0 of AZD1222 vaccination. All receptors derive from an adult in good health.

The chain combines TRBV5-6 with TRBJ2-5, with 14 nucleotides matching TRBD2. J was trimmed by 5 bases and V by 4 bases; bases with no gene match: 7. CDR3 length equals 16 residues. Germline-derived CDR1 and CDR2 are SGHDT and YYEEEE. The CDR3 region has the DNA TGTGCCAGCAGCATAAGACTAGCGGGGGGGCTGGAGACCCAGTACTTC. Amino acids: CASSIRLAGGLETQYF.

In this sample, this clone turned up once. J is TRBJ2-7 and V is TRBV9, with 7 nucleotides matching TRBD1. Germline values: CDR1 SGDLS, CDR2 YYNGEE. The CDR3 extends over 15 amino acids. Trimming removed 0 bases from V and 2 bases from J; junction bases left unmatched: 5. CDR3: CASSVAGTDPYEQYF. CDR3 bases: TGTGCCAGCAGCGTAGCTGGGACAGACCCCTACGAGCAGTACTTC.

DNA for the CDR3: TGTGCCAGTAGGAGGGGGGAGGAACAAAACGCTTTCTTT. It specifies CASRRGEEQNAFF. The V call is TRBV19, the J call TRBJ1-1; D possibly corresponds to TRBD1 (6 bases). Germline V gene data show CDR1 as LNHDA and CDR2 as SQIVND (reference sequence). The V gene lost 6 bases and the J gene lost 11 bases, with 19 bases spanning the gap. This CDR3 has 13 amino acids.

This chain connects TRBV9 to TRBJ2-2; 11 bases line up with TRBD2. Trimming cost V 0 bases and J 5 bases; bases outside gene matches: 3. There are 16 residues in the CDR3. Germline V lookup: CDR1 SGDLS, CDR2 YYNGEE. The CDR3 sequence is CASSVASGGLTGELFF. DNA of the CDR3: TGTGCCAGCAGCGTAGCTAGCGGGGGGCTAACCGGGGAGCTGTTTTTT.

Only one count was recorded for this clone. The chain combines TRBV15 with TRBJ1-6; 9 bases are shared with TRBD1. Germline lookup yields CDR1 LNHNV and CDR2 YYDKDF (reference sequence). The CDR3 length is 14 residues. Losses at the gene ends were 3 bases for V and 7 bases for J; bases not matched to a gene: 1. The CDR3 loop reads CATSRGQGNSPLHF. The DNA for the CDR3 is TGTGCCACCAGCAGGGGACAGGGAAATTCACCCCTCCACTTT.

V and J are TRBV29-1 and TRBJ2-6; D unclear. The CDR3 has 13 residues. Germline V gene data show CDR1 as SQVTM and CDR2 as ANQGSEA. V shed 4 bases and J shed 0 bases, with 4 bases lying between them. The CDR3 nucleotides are TGCAGCGTTGTAGACTCTGGGGCCAACGTCCTGACTTTC. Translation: CSVVDSGANVLTF. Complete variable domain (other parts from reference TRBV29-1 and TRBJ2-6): SAVISQKPSRDICQRGTSLTIQCQVDSQVTMMFWYRQQPGQSLTLIATANQGSEATYESGFVIDKFPISRPNLTFSTLTVSNMSPEDSSIYLCSVVDSGANVLTFGAGSRLTVL.

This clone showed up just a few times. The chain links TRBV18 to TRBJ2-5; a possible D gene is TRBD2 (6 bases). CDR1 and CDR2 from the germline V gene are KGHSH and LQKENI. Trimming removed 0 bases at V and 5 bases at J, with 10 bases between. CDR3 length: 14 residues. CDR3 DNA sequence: TGTGCCAGCTCACCACCGTTGGCGGGGGAGACCCAGTACTTC. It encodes CASSPPLAGETQYF.

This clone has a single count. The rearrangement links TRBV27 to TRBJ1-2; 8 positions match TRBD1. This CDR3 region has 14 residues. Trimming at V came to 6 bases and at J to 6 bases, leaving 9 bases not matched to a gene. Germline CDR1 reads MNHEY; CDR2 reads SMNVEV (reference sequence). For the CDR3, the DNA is TGTGCCAGCAGGGAAGGCAGGGGGCATAATGGCTACACCTTC. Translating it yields CASREGRGHNGYTF.

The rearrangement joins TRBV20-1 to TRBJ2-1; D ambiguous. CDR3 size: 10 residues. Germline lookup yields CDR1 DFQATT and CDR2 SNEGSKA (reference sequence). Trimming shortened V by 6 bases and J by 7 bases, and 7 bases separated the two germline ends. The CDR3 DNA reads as TGCAGTGCAGCTAGGAATGAGCAGTTCTTC. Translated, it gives CSAARNEQFF.

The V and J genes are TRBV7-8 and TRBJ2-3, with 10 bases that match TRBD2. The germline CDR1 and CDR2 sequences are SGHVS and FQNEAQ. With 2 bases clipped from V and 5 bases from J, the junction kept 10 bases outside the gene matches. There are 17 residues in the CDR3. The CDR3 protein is CASSLKLSGGAEDTQYF. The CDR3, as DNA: TGTGCCAGCAGCTTAAAGTTAAGCGGGGGGGCTGAAGATACGCAGTATTTT.

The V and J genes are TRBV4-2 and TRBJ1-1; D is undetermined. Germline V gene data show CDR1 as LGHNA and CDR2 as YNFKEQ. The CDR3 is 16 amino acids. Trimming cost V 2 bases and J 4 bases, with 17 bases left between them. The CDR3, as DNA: TGTGCCAGCAGCCAACTCAACTGGTATGACGGCACTGAAGCTTTCTTT. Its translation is CASSQLNWYDGTEAFF.

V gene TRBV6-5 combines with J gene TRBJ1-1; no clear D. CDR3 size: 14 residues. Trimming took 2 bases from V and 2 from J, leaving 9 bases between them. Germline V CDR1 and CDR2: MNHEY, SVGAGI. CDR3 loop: CASSYVGINTEAFF. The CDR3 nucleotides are TGTGCCAGCAGTTACGTCGGGATAAACACTGAAGCTTTCTTT.

CDR3 bases: TGTGCCAGCAGTGAATTGTACGGCTACACCTTC. Protein product: CASSELYGYTF. The J gene is TRBJ1-2, the V gene TRBV25-1; the D is unclear. The CDR3 has 11 amino acids. V was trimmed by 1 base and J by 8 bases, leaving 5 bases between them. CDR1 is MGHDK, CDR2 SYGVNS, per germline.

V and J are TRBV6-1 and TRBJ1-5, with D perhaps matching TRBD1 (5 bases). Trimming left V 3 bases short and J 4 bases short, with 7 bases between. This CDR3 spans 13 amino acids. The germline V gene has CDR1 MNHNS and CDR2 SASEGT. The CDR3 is CASSEGPNQPQHF. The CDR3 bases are TGTGCCAGCAGTGAGGGGCCTAATCAGCCCCAGCATTTT.

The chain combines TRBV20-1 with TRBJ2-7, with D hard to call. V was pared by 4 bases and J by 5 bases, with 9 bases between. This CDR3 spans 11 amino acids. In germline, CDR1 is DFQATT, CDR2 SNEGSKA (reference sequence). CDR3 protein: CSANGVHEQYF. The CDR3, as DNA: TGCAGTGCTAATGGTGTCCACGAGCAGTACTTC.

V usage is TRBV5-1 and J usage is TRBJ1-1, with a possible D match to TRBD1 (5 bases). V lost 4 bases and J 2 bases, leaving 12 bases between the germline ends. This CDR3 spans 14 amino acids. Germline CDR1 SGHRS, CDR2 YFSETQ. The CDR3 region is CASSPSTANTEAFF. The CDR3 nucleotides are TGCGCCAGCAGCCCCTCGACAGCTAACACTGAAGCTTTCTTT. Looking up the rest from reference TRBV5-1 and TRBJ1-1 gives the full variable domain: KAGVTQTPRYLIKTRGQQVTLSCSPISGHRSVSWYQQTPGQGLQFLFEYFSETQRNKGNFPGRFSGRQFSNSRSEMNVSTLELGDSALYLCASSPSTANTEAFFGQGTRLTVV.

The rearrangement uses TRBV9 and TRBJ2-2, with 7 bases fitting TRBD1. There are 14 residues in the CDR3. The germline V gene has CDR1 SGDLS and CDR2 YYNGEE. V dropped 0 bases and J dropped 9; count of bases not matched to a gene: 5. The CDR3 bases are TGTGCCAGCAGCGTAGAACCACAGGGGCGGGAGCTGTTTTTT. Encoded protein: CASSVEPQGRELFF.

The CDR3: CASSSRRDFTDTQYF. CDR3 DNA: TGTGCCAGCAGCTCAAGACGGGACTTCACAGATACGCAGTATTTT. This rearrangement joins TRBV5-4 to TRBJ2-3; tentative D call: TRBD2 (6 bases). This CDR3 region has 15 residues. Germline lookup yields CDR1 SGHNT and CDR2 YYREEE (reference sequence). V was clipped by 3 bases and J by 2 bases, with 13 bases between them. Drawing the rest from reference TRBV5-4 and TRBJ2-3, the complete variable domain is ETGVTQSPTHLIKTRGQQVTLRCSSQSGHNTVSWYQQALGQGPQFIFQYYREEENGRGNFPPRFSGLQFPNYSSELNVNALELDDSALYLCASSSRRDFTDTQYFGPGTRLTVL.

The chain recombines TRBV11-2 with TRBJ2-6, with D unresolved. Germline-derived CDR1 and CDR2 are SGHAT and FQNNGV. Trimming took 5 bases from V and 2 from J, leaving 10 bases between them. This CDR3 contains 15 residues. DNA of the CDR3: TGTGCCAGCAGCGTAGGAAGTGCTGGGGCCAACGTCCTGACTTTC. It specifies CASSVGSAGANVLTF.

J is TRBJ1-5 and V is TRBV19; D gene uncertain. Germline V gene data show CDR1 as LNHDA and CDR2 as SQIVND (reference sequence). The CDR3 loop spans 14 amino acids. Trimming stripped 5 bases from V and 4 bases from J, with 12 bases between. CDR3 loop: CASSVADTNQPQHF. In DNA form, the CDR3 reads TGTGCCAGTAGTGTCGCAGATACTAATCAGCCCCAGCATTTT.

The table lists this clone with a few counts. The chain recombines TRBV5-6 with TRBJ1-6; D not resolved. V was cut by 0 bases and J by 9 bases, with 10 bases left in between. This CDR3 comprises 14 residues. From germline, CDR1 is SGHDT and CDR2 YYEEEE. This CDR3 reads CASSLDANLSPLHF. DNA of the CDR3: TGTGCCAGCAGCTTGGACGCAAACCTTTCACCCCTCCACTTT.

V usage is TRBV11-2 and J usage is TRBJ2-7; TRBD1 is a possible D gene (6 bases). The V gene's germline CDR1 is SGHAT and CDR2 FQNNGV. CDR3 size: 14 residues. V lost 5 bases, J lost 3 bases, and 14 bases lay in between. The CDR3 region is CASSLSGDNYEQYF. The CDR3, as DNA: TGTGCCAGCAGCCTCTCCGGGGACAACTACGAGCAGTACTTC.